The 18 T cell receptor beta chains below come from one sample, sequenced in a study of beta chain features in type 1 diabetes. TCRB transcripts that were expressed got sequenced, as all of the isolated RNA had been reverse transcribed. Produced via immunoSEQ multiplex PCR; TCRdb's table is partial and in-frame only. The sample records 400,000 to 450,000 clones, about 15% being singletons. The material sequenced was naive CD4+ T cells from blood. The receptors derive from a young man in good health.

In regard to this clone: This CDR3 is also generated by other DNA sequences in the sample. CDR3 nucleotides: TGCAGCGTTGTAGGAGGGACGGGGATCTATGGCTACACCTTC. Translated: CSVVGGTGIYGYTF. The chain recombines TRBV29-1 with TRBJ1-2, with a weak D call TRBD1 (5 bases). Germline values: CDR1 SQVTM, CDR2 ANQGSEA. The CDR3 runs to 14 residues. The V end lost 4 bases, the J end lost 4 bases, and 16 bases lay between the germline ends.

The J gene is TRBJ2-5, the V gene TRBV7-6; D possibly corresponds to TRBD2 (5 bases). Germline assignment: CDR1 SGHVS and CDR2 FNYEAQ. CDR3 length: 14 amino acids. V was trimmed by 6 bases and J by 3 bases, leaving 14 bases between them. The DNA for the CDR3 is TGTGCCAGCAGTCGGACTTGGAAAAAAGAGACCCAGTACTTC. Encoded protein: CASSRTWKKETQYF.

The CDR3 protein is CASSTASSNEQFF. CDR3 DNA sequence: TGTGCCAGCAGCACAGCTAGTAGCAATGAGCAGTTCTTC. The chain employs TRBV7-3 and TRBJ2-1, with D unresolved. The CDR3 totals 13 residues. Germline V CDR1 and CDR2: SGHTA, FQGTGA. Trimming removed 5 bases from V and 6 bases from J, with 11 bases in between.

V usage is TRBV14 and J usage is TRBJ2-3; no reliable D call. The V gene lost 8 bases and the J gene lost 3 bases, with 12 bases spanning the gap. The CDR3 loop spans 13 amino acids. Per the germline V gene, CDR1 is SGHDN and CDR2 is FVKESK. CDR3 nucleotides: TGTGCCAGCTCCTCCGGGTTAACAGATACGCAGTATTTT. As protein: CASSSGLTDTQYF.

The V gene is TRBV2, the J gene TRBJ2-2; 7 bases fit TRBD1. The germline CDR1 and CDR2 sequences are SNHLY and FYNNEI. The V segment lost 7 bases and the J segment 1 base; nucleotides outside the gene matches: 3. The CDR3 has 14 residues. The CDR3 region has the DNA TGTGCCAGCAAGGGGGCCAGGAACACCGGGGAGCTGTTTTTT. It encodes CASKGARNTGELFF.

The chain couples TRBV15 to TRBJ2-3; D might be TRBD1 (6 bases). V was trimmed by 3 bases and J by 2 bases, leaving 9 bases between them. The germline CDR1 and CDR2 sequences are LNHNV and YYDKDF (reference sequence). This CDR3 has 14 amino acids. CDR3 in amino acids: CATSRRGTTDTQYF. In DNA, the CDR3 is TGTGCCACCAGCAGGAGGGGGACCACAGATACGCAGTATTTT.

CDR3: CASSRQSTQRNTEAFF. DNA for the CDR3: TGTGCCAGCAGCCGTCAATCTACCCAACGGAACACTGAAGCTTTCTTT. This chain links TRBV16 with TRBJ1-1; no reliable D call. The V and J ends lost 4 bases and 1 base respectively, with 16 bases between them. CDR3 length: 16 residues. Germline CDR1 and CDR2: KGHSY and FQNENV.

V usage is TRBV5-1 and J usage is TRBJ2-1, with 7 positions matching TRBD1. Germline CDR1 is SGHRS and CDR2 is YFSETQ. This CDR3 has 17 amino acids. With 4 bases clipped from V and 1 base from J, the junction kept 11 bases outside the gene matches. The CDR3 protein is CASSPGPGGSSYNEQFF. The CDR3 DNA is TGCGCCAGCAGCCCAGGGCCAGGGGGTAGTTCCTACAATGAGCAGTTCTTC.

Of note for this clone: Other DNA sequences within the sample encode an identical CDR3. The chain has TRBV30 and TRBJ1-5, with TRBD1 identical over 7 bases. The CDR3 has 13 amino acids. In germline, CDR1 is GTSNPN, CDR2 SVGIG (reference sequence). V trimming: 5 bases; J trimming: 1 base; junction bases outside the gene matches: 2. The CDR3 sequence is CAWGDRSNQPQHF. In nucleotides, the CDR3 is TGTGCCTGGGGGGACAGAAGCAATCAGCCCCAGCATTTT. Based on the CDR3 plus reference TRBV30 and TRBJ1-5, the full variable domain is SQTIHQWPATLVQPVGSPLSLECTVEGTSNPNLYWYRQAAGRGLQLLFYSVGIGQISSEVPQNLSASRPQDRQFILSSKKLLLSDSGFYLCAWGDRSNQPQHFGDGTRLSIL.

The chain recombines TRBV5-1 with TRBJ2-5; 9 bases align to TRBD1. Losses at the gene ends were 4 bases for V and 6 bases for J; bases not matched to a gene: 16. Per the germline V gene, CDR1 is SGHRS and CDR2 is YFSETQ. The CDR3 sequence is 17 residues long. CDR3 DNA sequence: TGCGCCAGCAGCCCAAGACAGGGGGGATATGTGGTGCAGACCCAGTACTTC. This gives the protein CASSPRQGGYVVQTQYF. The full variable domain, with the rest looked up from reference TRBV5-1 and TRBJ2-5, is KAGVTQTPRYLIKTRGQQVTLSCSPISGHRSVSWYQQTPGQGLQFLFEYFSETQRNKGNFPGRFSGRQFSNSRSEMNVSTLELGDSALYLCASSPRQGGYVVQTQYFGPGTRLLVL.

V gene TRBV14 combines with J gene TRBJ2-3, with D unresolved. Trimming pared 3 bases from V and 1 base from J, leaving 5 bases between. The CDR3 runs 13 residues. Germline V CDR1 and CDR2: SGHDN, FVKESK. The CDR3 nucleotides are TGTGCCAGCAGCCAGCTGGGCACAGATACGCAGTATTTT. It translates to CASSQLGTDTQYF.

This clone was detected only a few times. The chain combines TRBV2 with TRBJ2-7; 8 bases align to TRBD2. Germline assignment: CDR1 SNHLY and CDR2 FYNNEI. The CDR3 sequence is 15 residues long. V shed 5 bases, J shed 5 bases, and the junction held 11 bases outside the gene matches. CDR3 DNA sequence: TGTGCCAGCAGTCGGGAGGGGCAGGGAGGCAACGAGCAGTACTTC. Translated: CASSREGQGGNEQYF.

This clone has just a few counts. The chain is built from TRBV5-1 and TRBJ1-2; D is ambiguous. Trimming removed 1 base from V and 4 bases from J, with 8 bases in between. The CDR3 extends over 13 amino acids. CDR1 is SGHRS and CDR2 is YFSETQ in the germline V gene. This CDR3 reads CASSLPEAYGYTF. Written as DNA, the CDR3 is TGCGCCAGCAGCTTGCCAGAAGCCTATGGCTACACCTTC.

This clone turned up a few times. Here the CDR3 DNA reads TGCAGCGTTGAAGTCCAGGGGGGCAAAAACATTCAGTACTTC. Protein product: CSVEVQGGKNIQYF. The chain links TRBV29-1 to TRBJ2-4; weak D call: TRBD1 (7 bases). The CDR3 runs to 14 residues. Germline V gene lookup returns CDR1 SQVTM and CDR2 ANQGSEA. V was pared by 1 base and J by 3 bases, with 10 bases between.

The chain is built from TRBV29-1 and TRBJ2-2; D is unclear. The CDR3 covers 13 residues. Germline CDR1 is SQVTM and CDR2 is ANQGSEA. V was cut by 4 bases and J by 2 bases, with 8 bases left in between. CDR3 nucleotides: TGCAGCGTTGTAGTTGGAAACACCGGGGAGCTGTTTTTT. It is translated as CSVVVGNTGELFF.

The CDR3 protein is CASSPRPRENSPLHF. The CDR3 nucleotides read TGCGCCAGCAGTCCTAGGCCACGGGAGAATTCACCCCTCCACTTT. V gene TRBV4-3 combines with J gene TRBJ1-6; D not certain. CDR3 length: 15 residues. Looked up from germline, CDR1 is LGHNA and CDR2 is YSLEER. The V gene lost 6 bases and the J gene lost 7 bases, with 16 bases spanning the gap.

This clone was seen a few times. The V and J genes are TRBV30 and TRBJ1-2, with D unresolved. The CDR3 is made up of 13 amino acids. The germline gives CDR1 GTSNPN, CDR2 SVGIG (reference sequence). V was trimmed by 0 bases and J by 4 bases, leaving 9 bases between them. The CDR3, as DNA: TGTGCCTGGAGTGTACACGACGTCTATGGCTACACCTTC. Its protein is CAWSVHDVYGYTF.

V gene TRBV7-9 combines with J gene TRBJ2-7; TRBD2 agrees at 9 bases. This CDR3 has 14 residues. Trimming at V came to 5 bases and at J to 6 bases, leaving 8 bases not matched to a gene. Germline V gene sequence: CDR1 SEHNR, CDR2 FQNEAQ (reference sequence). CDR3 in amino acids: CASSKSGGPVEQYF. DNA for the CDR3: TGTGCCAGCAGCAAAAGCGGGGGGCCGGTCGAGCAGTACTTC.